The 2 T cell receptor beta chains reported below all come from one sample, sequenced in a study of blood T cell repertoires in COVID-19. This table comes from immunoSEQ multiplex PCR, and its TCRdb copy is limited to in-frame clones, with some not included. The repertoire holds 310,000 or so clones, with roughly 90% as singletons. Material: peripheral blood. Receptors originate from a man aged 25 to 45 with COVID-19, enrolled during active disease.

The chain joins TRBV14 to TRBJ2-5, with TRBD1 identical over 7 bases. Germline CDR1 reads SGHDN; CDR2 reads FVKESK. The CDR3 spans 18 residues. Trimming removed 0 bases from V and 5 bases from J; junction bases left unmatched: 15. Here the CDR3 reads CASSQEPPPTGSRETQYF. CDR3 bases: TGTGCCAGCAGCCAAGAGCCCCCGCCGACAGGGTCGAGGGAGACCCAGTACTTC.

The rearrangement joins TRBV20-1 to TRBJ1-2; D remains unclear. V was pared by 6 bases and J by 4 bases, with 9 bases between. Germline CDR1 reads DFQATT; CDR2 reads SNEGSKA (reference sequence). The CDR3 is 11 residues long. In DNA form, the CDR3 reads TGCAGTGCCGAGAGGAGCTATGGCTACACCTTC. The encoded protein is CSAERSYGYTF.